This T cell receptor (beta chain) was found in a study of T cell changes during pregnancy in multiple sclerosis. Using immunoSEQ multiplex PCR, the repertoire was profiled, and TCRdb retains in-frame clones only, with some absent. The table includes about 40,000 clones, more than 85% detected once. This CDR3 region has 15 residues. In germline, CDR1 is SNHLY, CDR2 FYNNEI. V was pared by 5 bases and J by 4 bases, with 12 bases between. The clonotype comes from a female donor with multiple sclerosis, enrolled in a pregnancy study. This sample comprised CD8+ T cells from peripheral blood mononuclear cells, obtained in the first trimester of pregnancy. The J gene is TRBJ1-6, the V gene TRBV2; D ambiguous. The CDR3 is CASSLSSAYNSPLHF. CDR3 in DNA: TGTGCCAGCAGTCTTAGCAGCGCGTATAATTCACCCCTCCACTTT.